This TCR beta chain was captured by sequencing in a study of cytomegalovirus exposure and HLA in healthy donors. V was shortened by 5 bases and J by 1 base, with 8 bases between the two germline ends. This CDR3 comprises 13 residues. Germline V gives CDR1 SGHTA, CDR2 FQGTGA. The PCR ran on 60 Vbeta and 13 Jbeta primers. TCRdb keeps only in-frame clones here, not all; method: immunoSEQ multiplex PCR. The table records about 150,000 clones, more than 65% of them present only once. This clonotype was obtained from a man aged 50-59 years in good health and CMV-seropositive. Sample: PBMCs. The chain recombines TRBV7-3 with TRBJ1-1, with D uncertain. CDR3 nucleotides: TGTGCCAGCAGCCTAGCCCAGAACACTGAAGCTTTCTTT. Translation gives CASSLAQNTEAFF. Full variable domain (rest looked up from reference TRBV7-3 and TRBJ1-1): GAGVSQTPSNKVTEKGKYVELRCDPISGHTALYWYRQSLGQGPEFLIYFQGTGAADDSGLPNDRFFAVRPEGSVSTLKIQRTERGDSAVYLCASSLAQNTEAFFGQGTRLTVV.